This passage covers 9 T cell receptor beta chains from one sample sequenced in a study of T cells in Graves' hyperthyroidism and ophthalmopathy. RNA transcripts gave rise to amplified TCR beta CDR3 regions. HTBI primers were employed in a first-round RT-PCR of the TCR CDR3. A single record per CDR3 protein comes from TCRdb applying MiXCR to the multiplex PCR reads. Among about 180,000 distinct CDR3 sequences, about 17% were seen once, and the ten largest hold roughly 32%. Source material: blood. These receptors all come from a woman in her forties or fifties with Graves' hyperthyroidism.

Many counts were recorded for this clonotype. CDR3 sequence reads: CASSAPPGNQPQHF. The CDR3 DNA reads as TGTGCCAGCAGTGCCCCCCCAGGCAATCAGCCCCAGCATTTT. This chain connects TRBV2 to TRBJ1-5; no definite D call. The CDR3 is 14 amino acids. Germline assignment: CDR1 SNHLY and CDR2 FYNNEI. The V end lost 4 bases, the J end lost 2 bases, and 9 bases lay between the germline ends.

This chain's CDR3 is CASSFRVDTIYF. Written as DNA, the CDR3 is TGTGCCAGCAGCTTTCGCGTGGACACCATATATTTT. The J gene is TRBJ1-3, the V gene TRBV7-2, with D unclear. CDR3 length: 12 residues. Trimming left V 3 bases short and J 8 bases short, with 8 bases between. Germline-derived CDR1 and CDR2 are SGHTA and FQGNSA.

This clonotype was counted a few times. V usage is TRBV6-5 and J usage is TRBJ1-1, with no clear D. The CDR3 runs 15 residues. Trimming left V 0 bases short and J 3 bases short, with 11 bases between. Germline assignment: CDR1 MNHEY and CDR2 SVGAGI. CDR3 residues: CASSYSVNIDTEAFF. CDR3 DNA: TGTGCCAGCAGTTACTCCGTAAATATAGACACTGAAGCTTTCTTT.

This clonotype has a count of ten or more. The chain couples TRBV7-9 to TRBJ2-1; tentatively, D is TRBD2 (6 bases). The length of the CDR3 is 15 residues. Germline loops: CDR1 SEHNR, CDR2 FQNEAQ (reference sequence). With 5 bases removed from V and 8 bases from J, the gap between germline ends came to 19 bases. This chain's CDR3 is CASSRGTPRLYEQFF. In nucleotides, the CDR3 is TGTGCCAGCAGCCGGGGGACTCCAAGGCTTTATGAGCAGTTCTTC.

This clonotype was observed at least ten times. The genes are TRBV19 and TRBJ1-5, with a tentative D call TRBD1 (6 bases). The CDR3 loop spans 14 amino acids. CDR1 and CDR2 (germline): LNHDA, SQIVND (reference sequence). Trimming took 5 bases from V and 6 from J, leaving 14 bases between them. CDR3: CASSPWTDLQPQHF. The CDR3 nucleotides read TGTGCCAGTAGTCCCTGGACAGATCTTCAGCCCCAGCATTTT.

This clonotype appeared many times. A read error may explain this, as a much larger clone is one base away. The V gene is TRBV12-3 or TRBV12-4, the J gene TRBJ1-2; 7 bases match TRBD1. Losses at the gene ends were 8 bases for V and 3 bases for J; bases not matched to a gene: 6. The length of the CDR3 is 13 residues. The DNA for the CDR3 is TGTGCCAGCGGCCCCGACAGGGACTATGGCTACACCTTC. As protein: CASGPDRDYGYTF.

This clonotype was counted at least ten times. This sequence joins TRBV19 and TRBJ2-1; TRBD1 agrees at 7 bases. With 6 bases clipped from V and 9 bases from J, the junction kept 14 bases outside the gene matches. CDR1 and CDR2 from the germline V gene are LNHDA and SQIVND (reference sequence). This CDR3 is built from 15 residues. CDR3 residues: CASRLDRTGSGEQFF. The DNA for the CDR3 is TGTGCCAGTAGGCTGGACAGGACGGGTTCGGGTGAGCAGTTCTTC.

There are many counts of this clonotype. The chain recombines TRBV10-3 with TRBJ1-5; D not resolved. The V gene's germline CDR1 is ENHRY and CDR2 SYGVKD. The ends were cut back, 7 bases at V and 5 bases at J, with 12 bases in the middle. The CDR3 runs 13 residues. The CDR3 region has the DNA TGTGCCATCAAAGGAGACATGTATCAGCCCCAGCATTTT. Protein sequence: CAIKGDMYQPQHF.

This clonotype was recorded many times. The V and J genes are TRBV2 and TRBJ1-1; D might be TRBD1 (6 bases). Trimming removed 4 bases from V and 1 base from J, with 16 bases in between. The CDR3 is 16 residues long. The V gene's germline CDR1 is SNHLY and CDR2 FYNNEI. The chain's CDR3 is CASSGRGTNWNTEAFF. The DNA of the CDR3 is TGTGCCAGCAGTGGAAGGGGGACAAATTGGAACACTGAAGCTTTCTTT.